This T cell receptor (beta chain) was obtained from a study of T-cell reconstitution after alpha-beta-depleted transplantation in children. Study results and limitations: Newly generated T cells supplied most T-cell counts and diversity one year post-transplant. Certain patients had high TCRbeta diversity at day 60, and it came from recipient T cells and thymic progenitors that survived. About two months after transplant, alpha-beta T cells reportedly came from several hundred expanded graft clones.

This clonotype has a handful of counts. The antigen is not known. Unique molecular identifiers featured in how the TCRbeta library was prepared. Using its own MiXCR run on the PCR reads, TCRdb lists one record per CDR3 protein. The sample yields 300,000 or so distinct CDR3 sequences, 23% seen once. The source of this sequence is a male patient aged 10-17 years who had a stem cell transplant for acute lymphoblastic leukemia, so the T cells may come from the graft donor. Sample: PBMCs, mostly from graft donor cells, taken 180 days after TCRalphabeta/CD19-depleted stem cell transplant.

The CDR3 region is CAIRATGGDQPQHF. CDR3 nucleotide sequence: TGTGCCATCAGGGCGACAGGGGGAGATCAGCCCCAGCATTTT. The chain links TRBV10-3 to TRBJ1-5; 9 positions agree with TRBD1. Germline V gene data show CDR1 as ENHRY and CDR2 as SYGVKD. The CDR3 extends over 14 amino acids. The V and J ends lost 6 bases and 5 bases, in that order; junction bases with no gene match: 5.